Detailed here is one T cell receptor (beta chain). The sample is drawn from a study of blood T cell repertoires in COVID-19. Methods used by the authors: Nucleated cell number was recorded as an estimate derived from reference gene primer amplification. Clones were sequenced by immunoSEQ multiplex PCR, and TCRdb holds only the in-frame ones, with some missing. V, J and clone size derive from that table, while D and trimming were established from the DNA sequence. The table records roughly 260,000 clones, around 82% of them present only once. The clonotype originates from a woman aged 18-29 years with acute or convalescent COVID-19. The sequenced sample was peripheral blood.

The CDR3 here is CASATGGTDTQYF. The CDR3 DNA follows: TGTGCCAGCGCGACAGGGGGCACAGATACGCAGTATTTT. The rearrangement links TRBV19 to TRBJ2-3; 8 bases are shared with TRBD1. This CDR3 region has 13 residues. In germline, CDR1 is LNHDA, CDR2 SQIVND (reference sequence). J was trimmed by 1 base and V by 9 bases; bases with no gene match: 3.